Each of the 25 T cell receptor beta chains below was sequenced from the same sample in a study of OX40 agonist ivuxolimab in advanced cancers. Libraries were prepared by immunoSEQ multiplex PCR; TCRdb keeps only in-frame clonotypes and omits some of them. The sample lists around 2,900 clones; 55% to 85% were seen once. The sequencing used CD4+ or CD8+ T cells sorted from blood, collected in a trial of the OX40 agonist ivuxolimab. The receptor source for this set is an adult with an advanced solid tumor such as melanoma, head and neck, liver or kidney cancer.

The chain uses TRBV7-9 and TRBJ2-1, with D perhaps given as TRBD1 or TRBD2 (5 bases each). From germline, CDR1 is SEHNR and CDR2 FQNEAQ (reference sequence). V lost 1 base to trimming and J lost 0 bases, with 7 bases between them. CDR3 size: 15 residues. CDR3 bases: TGTGCCAGCAGCTTAGATGGGGGCTCCTACAATGAGCAGTTCTTC. It encodes CASSLDGGSYNEQFF.

The gene calls are TRBV19 and TRBJ2-3; no reliable D call. CDR1 is LNHDA and CDR2 is SQIVND in the germline V gene (reference sequence). Trimming shortened V by 0 bases and J by 5 bases, and 12 bases separated the two germline ends. This CDR3 is 15 amino acids long. The CDR3 reads CASSIDSAGRDTQYF. The CDR3 coding sequence is TGTGCCAGTAGTATAGATTCGGCAGGTAGAGATACGCAGTATTTT.

The chain uses TRBV9 and TRBJ1-4, with no clear D. Trimming shortened V by 4 bases and J by 0 bases, and 7 bases separated the two germline ends. The CDR3 spans 14 residues. Germline V CDR1 and CDR2: SGDLS, YYNGEE. The CDR3 bases are TGTGCCAGCAGCCCTCCTGCAACTAATGAAAAACTGTTTTTT. Its translation: CASSPPATNEKLFF.

The sample holds a few counts of this clone. The V and J genes are TRBV7-2 and TRBJ2-3, with 11 bases identical to TRBD2. Looked up from germline, CDR1 is SGHTA and CDR2 is FQGNSA. The J segment lost 0 bases and the V segment lost 4 bases, leaving 6 bases of the junction unmatched. This CDR3 comprises 17 residues. CDR3 bases: TGTGCCAGCAGCTCCCCGACTAGCGGGACTAGCACAGATACGCAGTATTTT. Its protein is CASSSPTSGTSTDTQYF.

This chain connects TRBV9 to TRBJ1-2; D may be TRBD1 (5 bases). CDR1 SGDLS and CDR2 YYNGEE come from the germline V gene. V was shortened by 4 bases and J by 3 bases, with 13 bases between the two germline ends. This CDR3 has 14 residues. CDR3 sequence reads: CASSPRGADYGYTF. The CDR3 coding sequence is TGTGCCAGCAGCCCCCGTGGGGCTGACTATGGCTACACCTTC.

The rearrangement joins TRBV5-4 to TRBJ2-1, with 7 bases fitting TRBD2. Per germline, CDR1 SGHNT and CDR2 YYREEE (reference sequence). The CDR3 covers 13 residues. V gave up 4 bases and J gave up 9 bases; unmatched junction bases: 7. The CDR3 bases are TGTGCCAGCAGCCCCCCCGGGGAGGGTGAGCAGTTCTTC. It yields the protein CASSPPGEGEQFF.

This clone was found a few times. The V and J genes are TRBV4-1 and TRBJ1-2; D is unresolved. The CDR3 has 14 amino acids. V lost 1 base and J lost 3, with 9 bases in between. Germline-derived CDR1 and CDR2 are MGHRA and YSYEKL. The DNA for the CDR3 is TGCGCCAGCAGCCAAGTGTGGGGTGACTATGGCTACACCTTC. This encodes CASSQVWGDYGYTF.

The rearrangement links TRBV5-6 to TRBJ1-4; no definite D call. The germline V gene encodes CDR1 SGHDT and CDR2 YYEEEE. With 0 bases removed from V and 3 bases from J, the gap between germline ends came to 3 bases. The CDR3 loop spans 13 amino acids. The CDR3 protein is CASSLASNEKLFF. CDR3 in DNA: TGTGCCAGCAGCTTGGCGTCTAATGAAAAACTGTTTTTT.

The chain joins TRBV27 to TRBJ2-2; D unclear. The V and J ends lost 4 bases and 1 base respectively, with 16 bases between them. CDR1 is MNHEY, CDR2 SMNVEV, per germline (reference sequence). The CDR3 runs 17 residues. CDR3 sequence reads: CASSSFSGSQNTGELFF. DNA of the CDR3: TGTGCCAGCAGTTCTTTCTCCGGGTCCCAGAACACCGGGGAGCTGTTTTTT.

This chain joins TRBV19 and TRBJ2-1; D call uncertain. The length of the CDR3 is 11 residues. The germline gives CDR1 LNHDA, CDR2 SQIVND (reference sequence). Trimming stripped 1 base from V and 7 bases from J, with 2 bases between. The CDR3 protein is CASSIVNEQFF. CDR3 bases: TGTGCCAGTAGTATAGTAAATGAGCAGTTCTTC.

The chain is built from TRBV27 and TRBJ2-7; tentative D call: TRBD2 (5 bases). This CDR3 has 12 residues. V was shortened by 2 bases and J by 7 bases, with 9 bases between the two germline ends. The germline V gene encodes CDR1 MNHEY and CDR2 SMNVEV (reference sequence). The CDR3 DNA sequence: TGTGCCAGCAGTTTAATTGGCGGGGAGCAGTACTTC. It is translated as CASSLIGGEQYF.

The rearrangement joins TRBV9 to TRBJ2-1; TRBD1 matches 10 bases. Losses at the gene ends were 2 bases for V and 0 bases for J; bases not matched to a gene: 2. CDR3 size: 16 residues. Germline CDR1 is SGDLS and CDR2 is YYNGEE. CDR3 coding DNA: TGTGCCAGCAGCGTCCGGACAGGGGGCTCCTACAATGAGCAGTTCTTC. This encodes CASSVRTGGSYNEQFF.

The chain is built from TRBV14 and TRBJ2-5; no clear D. Trimming took 3 bases from V and 4 from J, leaving 12 bases between them. This CDR3 has 14 residues. Germline V gene data show CDR1 as SGHDN and CDR2 as FVKESK. This CDR3 reads CASSQGRFIETQYF. The CDR3 coding sequence is TGTGCCAGCAGCCAGGGTCGGTTTATAGAGACCCAGTACTTC.

This clone has just a few counts. The chain is built from TRBV9 and TRBJ1-6; 7 bases match TRBD1. V lost 4 bases and J lost 7; bases outside the gene matches: 5. The germline CDR1 and CDR2 sequences are SGDLS and YYNGEE. The CDR3 length is 14 residues. For the CDR3, the DNA is TGTGCCAGCAGCCCCGGACAGGAGAATTCACCCCTCCACTTT. Encoded protein: CASSPGQENSPLHF.

The rearrangement joins TRBV7-9 to TRBJ1-6; tentatively, D is TRBD1 (5 bases). The CDR3 runs to 17 residues. V was trimmed by 4 bases and J by 10 bases, leaving 23 bases between them. Germline V CDR1 and CDR2: SEHNR, FQNEAQ (reference sequence). CDR3 nucleotide sequence: TGTGCCAGCAGCTCGGACTGGGAAGGGGTACTGGAATCACCCCTCCACTTT. Its translation is CASSSDWEGVLESPLHF.

This sequence joins TRBV4-3 and TRBJ2-3; 11 bases align to TRBD1. The J segment lost 4 bases and the V segment lost 2 bases, leaving 5 bases of the junction unmatched. This CDR3 has 16 amino acids. CDR1 is LGHNA, CDR2 YSLEER, per germline. In DNA form, the CDR3 reads TGCGCCAGCAGCCAACTCGGGACAGGGGGGGCAGATACGCAGTATTTT. Amino acids: CASSQLGTGGADTQYF.

V gene TRBV9 combines with J gene TRBJ2-7; 10 bases line up with TRBD1. The length of the CDR3 is 15 residues. CDR1 is SGDLS, CDR2 YYNGEE, per germline. V trimming: 3 bases; J trimming: 5 bases; junction bases outside the gene matches: 8. CDR3 region: CASSAPGTGDHEQYF. The CDR3 DNA reads TGTGCCAGCAGCGCTCCCGGGACAGGGGACCACGAGCAGTACTTC.

This clone has only a few counts. The V gene is TRBV2, the J gene TRBJ1-4; the match to TRBD1 covers 11 bases. V shed 6 bases and J 7 bases; nucleotides not matched to a gene: 4. CDR1 is SNHLY, CDR2 FYNNEI, per germline. This CDR3 contains 14 residues. This CDR3 reads CASSVGQGGEKLFF. The CDR3 DNA sequence: TGTGCCAGCAGCGTGGGACAGGGGGGTGAAAAACTGTTTTTT.

Comment on this clone: The junction differs from germline at one of its ends, possibly a read error. The V gene is TRBV28, the J gene TRBJ1-5, with TRBD1 matching over 8 bases. This CDR3 is 15 amino acids long. Germline-derived CDR1 and CDR2 are MDHEN and SYDVKM. CDR3 sequence (DNA): TGTGCCAACAGTTTAGGGACAGGCACAAGGCAGCCCCAGCATTTT. Encoded protein: CANSLGTGTRQPQHF.

The chain combines TRBV19 with TRBJ2-3; TRBD1 matches at 7 bases. This CDR3 spans 16 amino acids. With 3 bases clipped from V and 1 base from J, the junction kept 7 bases outside the gene matches. Germline loops: CDR1 LNHDA, CDR2 SQIVND (reference sequence). For the CDR3, the DNA is TGTGCCAGTAGTATCGGTACAGGGGACGGCACAGATACGCAGTATTTT. Translating it yields CASSIGTGDGTDTQYF. The whole variable domain, remainder taken from reference TRBV19 and TRBJ2-3, is DGGITQSPKYLFRKEGQNVTLSCEQNLNHDAMYWYRQDPGQGLRLIYYSQIVNDFQKGDIAEGYSVSREKKESFPLTVTSAQKNPTAFYLCASSIGTGDGTDTQYFGPGTRLTVL.

The chain uses TRBV6-1 and TRBJ2-7; D uncertain. CDR3 length: 12 residues. V was cut by 5 bases and J by 3 bases, with 8 bases left in between. CDR1 is MNHNS and CDR2 is SASEGT in the germline V gene. This chain's CDR3 is CASSSVLYEQYF. In DNA form, the CDR3 reads TGTGCCAGCAGTTCCGTCCTCTACGAGCAGTACTTC.

The J gene is TRBJ2-7, the V gene TRBV19; D is unclear. Trimming pared 5 bases from V and 7 bases from J, leaving 9 bases between. CDR3 size: 11 residues. Germline-derived CDR1 and CDR2 are LNHDA and SQIVND (reference sequence). The CDR3 sequence: CASSAPNEQYF. The DNA for the CDR3 is TGTGCCAGTAGTGCCCCGAATGAGCAGTACTTC.

This chain connects TRBV27 to TRBJ1-2; D gene unclear. The CDR3 has 12 residues. Per the germline V gene, CDR1 is MNHEY and CDR2 is SMNVEV (reference sequence). Deletions cut 10 bases from V and 1 base from J, with 10 bases between. Written as DNA, the CDR3 is TGTGCCACCACTGATCATAACTATGGCTACACCTTC. Amino acids: CATTDHNYGYTF.

The chain combines TRBV9 with TRBJ2-1, with D tentatively TRBD2 (6 bases). The CDR3 length is 15 residues. Germline assignment: CDR1 SGDLS and CDR2 YYNGEE. Deletions cut 4 bases from V and 2 bases from J, with 13 bases between. The CDR3 sequence: CASSPGQRAYNEQFF. In DNA form, the CDR3 reads TGTGCCAGCAGCCCCGGGCAGCGGGCCTACAATGAGCAGTTCTTC. The full variable domain, with the rest looked up from reference TRBV9 and TRBJ2-1, is DSGVTQTPKHLITATGQRVTLRCSPRSGDLSVYWYQQSLDQGLQFLIQYYNGEERAKGNILERFSAQQFPDLHSELNLSSLELGDSALYFCASSPGQRAYNEQFFGPGTRLTVL.

The rearrangement links TRBV7-6 to TRBJ2-7; D not resolved. Trimming cost V 3 bases and J 7 bases, with 7 bases left between them. The CDR3 totals 11 residues. CDR1 and CDR2 (germline): SGHVS, FNYEAQ. This CDR3 is CASSFSLEQYF. The CDR3 DNA sequence: TGTGCCAGCAGCTTTTCTCTGGAGCAGTACTTC.